These 2 T cell receptor beta chains were all obtained from the same sample, sequenced in a study of blood T cell repertoires in COVID-19. Profiling relied on immunoSEQ multiplex PCR, and the TCRdb table lists in-frame clones only, not all of them. This table has around 100,000 clones, 70% to 90% appearing once. The sequencing sample was made of peripheral blood. The receptors were sampled from a woman aged 45-65 years with acute or convalescent COVID-19.

J is TRBJ2-3 and V is TRBV10-1, with TRBD2 as a possible D gene (5 bases). V dropped 2 bases and J dropped 6 bases, with 18 bases sitting between them. Germline CDR1 reads WNHNN; CDR2 reads SYGVQD (reference sequence). CDR3 size: 16 residues. CDR3 in amino acids: CASSEIKSARGDTQYF. In nucleotides, the CDR3 is TGCGCCAGCAGTGAGATAAAATCCGCCCGAGGGGATACGCAGTATTTT.

The chain couples TRBV5-1 to TRBJ2-2, with 9 bases fitting TRBD1. CDR3 length: 15 amino acids. Unmatched junction bases numbered 3, after V lost 3 bases and J lost 3 bases. Germline V lookup: CDR1 SGHRS, CDR2 YFSETQ. The chain's CDR3 is CASSSGTGYTGELFF. CDR3 nucleotide sequence: TGCGCCAGCAGCTCCGGGACAGGGTACACCGGGGAGCTGTTTTTT.